The rows below give T cell receptor beta chains drawn from one sample of a study of shared clonotypes between healthy human individuals. The protocol was immunoSEQ multiplex PCR, while the TCRdb copy is restricted to in-frame clones and leaves out a portion. Of over 1.4 million clones in the sample, roughly 97% were seen once. The sequenced material came from naive CD4+ T cells sorted from blood. Receptor source: a young man in good health. The CDR3 runs from the conserved cysteine through the conserved F or W. A D gene is named only where the DNA matches it firmly. For some rows the clone size is stated as once, few or many, or as a class when expanded; others skip it.

.	TRBV5-1	TRBD1	TRBJ2-2	TGCGCCAGCAGCACGACAGGGACCACCGGGGAGCTGTTTTTT	CASSTTGTTGELFF
.	TRBV18	.	TRBJ1-2	TGTGCCAGCTCGTCAACAGCCCAGTATGACTACACCTTC	CASSSTAQYDYTF
.	TRBV29-1	.	TRBJ1-1	TGCAGCGTTGGTGCTGCCCTAGAAGCTTTCTTT	CSVGAALEAFF
.	TRBV15	.	TRBJ2-5	TGTGCCACCAGCAGAGGGGAGTCCCCTAGCCTAGAGACCCAGTACTTC	CATSRGESPSLETQYF
.	TRBV5-6	TRBD2	TRBJ2-7	TGTGCCAGCAGCCCAGGACTAGCTGCAAACTACGAGCAGTACTTC	CASSPGLAANYEQYF
.	TRBV28	TRBD1	TRBJ1-2	TGTGCCAGCAGCTCCCCAGGGACAGTTGGCTACACCTTC	CASSSPGTVGYTF
.	TRBV2	TRBD2	TRBJ2-1	TGTGCCAGCACCTGGGGGAGGGACCACTACAATGAGCAGTTCTTC	CASTWGRDHYNEQFF
.	TRBV14	TRBD1	TRBJ2-4	TGTGCCAGCAGCCAAGATATCGCCGGGACAGGGTCATTCGCCAAAAACATTCAGTACTTC	CASSQDIAGTGSFAKNIQYF
.	TRBV2	.	TRBJ2-5	TGTGCCAGCAGTGAGGGGCTTAAAGAGACCCAGTACTTC	CASSEGLKETQYF
.	TRBV6-5	.	TRBJ1-5	TGTGCCAGCAGTTACCCGGGAAATCAGCCCCAGCATTTT	CASSYPGNQPQHF
.	TRBV28	TRBD2	TRBJ2-7	TGTGCCAGCAGTTTATCGCTAGCGGGAGCCCACGATACCTACGAGCAGTACTTC	CASSLSLAGAHDTYEQYF
.	TRBV29-1	.	TRBJ2-1	TGCAGCGTTGCTGGGACCGACTCCTACAATGAGCAGTTCTTC	CSVAGTDSYNEQFF
.	TRBV10-1	TRBD2	TRBJ2-1	TGCGCCAGCAGTGAGTCGGGACTAGCGGGAGTATGGTACAATGAGCAGTTCTTC	CASSESGLAGVWYNEQFF
.	TRBV28	TRBD1	TRBJ2-7	TGTGCCAGCAGTTTGGACAGGGTCCTCGTCGAGCAGTACTTC	CASSLDRVLVEQYF
once	TRBV7-2	.	TRBJ2-3	TGTGCCAGCAGCAAACAGGGACCAGATACGCAGTATTTT	CASSKQGPDTQYF
.	TRBV25-1	TRBD2	TRBJ2-3	TGTGCCAGCAGTGTTGCGGGAGCCACAGATACGCAGTATTTT	CASSVAGATDTQYF
.	TRBV18	.	TRBJ2-7	TGTGCCAGCTCACCACACGGGGACGCCTACGAGCAGTACTTC	CASSPHGDAYEQYF
.	TRBV19	TRBD1	TRBJ1-1	TGTGCCAGTAGTTACCGGACAGGGGTAAACACTGAAGCTTTCTTT	CASSYRTGVNTEAFF
.	TRBV5-1	.	TRBJ2-7	TGCGCCAGCAGAACAGCGGGACAGTCTTACGAGCAGTACTTC	CASRTAGQSYEQYF
once	TRBV19	.	TRBJ1-5	TGTGCCAGTAGTATGGGCCGGGGAAGTGGAAGCAATCAGCCCCAGCATTTT	CASSMGRGSGSNQPQHF
.	TRBV28	TRBD2	TRBJ2-1	TGTGCCAGCAGTCCACTTAGCGGGCCCCCGCGGGGCAATGAGCAGTTCTTC	CASSPLSGPPRGNEQFF
.	TRBV10-3	TRBD1	TRBJ2-1	TGTGCCATCAGTGACCATCGAATCCCCACTAGGCAGGGGGCCTCCTACAATGAGCAGTTCTTC	CAISDHRIPTRQGASYNEQFF
.	TRBV19	TRBD1	TRBJ1-5	TGTGCCAGTAGTATTCAGAGGACAGGACGGGGGTACCAGCCCCAGCATTTT	CASSIQRTGRGYQPQHF
.	TRBV29-1	.	TRBJ1-5	TGCAGCGTTTCGGGCAGAGCTAGCAATCAGCCCCAGCATTTT	CSVSGRASNQPQHF
.	TRBV28	TRBD1	TRBJ1-5	TGTGCCAGCAGTTTGGCGGGACAGGGGTCTCAGCCCCAGCATTTT	CASSLAGQGSQPQHF
.	TRBV10-3	.	TRBJ2-7	TGTGCCATCAGTGAGTCGATCTCCGACAGAGCCTACGAGCAGTACTTC	CAISESISDRAYEQYF
.	TRBV5-1	TRBD2	TRBJ2-1	TGCGCCAGCAGCCCCACTAGCGGAAAATACAATGAGCAGTTCTTC	CASSPTSGKYNEQFF
.	TRBV2	.	TRBJ1-1	TGTGCCAGCAGGAGGGACATGAACACTGAAGCTTTCTTT	CASRRDMNTEAFF
.	TRBV5-4	.	TRBJ2-4	TGTGCCAGCAGCTACCGGACAGAGAAAAACATTCAGTACTTC	CASSYRTEKNIQYF
.	TRBV12-5	.	TRBJ1-3	TGTGCTAGTGGGCTAGGGGTCTCTGGAAACACCATATATTTT	CASGLGVSGNTIYF
.	TRBV2	.	TRBJ2-1	TGTGCCAGCAGTGAAAGGCGGCGGGAGCAGTTCTTC	CASSERRREQFF
.	TRBV29-1	.	TRBJ2-7	TGCAGCGTATCGACGGGACCCTACGAGCAGTACTTC	CSVSTGPYEQYF
.	TRBV10-2	TRBD1	TRBJ2-1	TGCGCCAGCAGTGATCCCGGGACAGGGGATGAGCAGTTCTTC	CASSDPGTGDEQFF
.	TRBV5-1	.	TRBJ2-5	TGCGCCAGCAGCTTTACAGGGTGGCCAGAGACCCAGTACTTC	CASSFTGWPETQYF
.	TRBV27	.	TRBJ1-4	TGTGCCAGCAGTTTACGACCCTATGACGGAAAACTGTTTTTT	CASSLRPYDGKLFF
.	TRBV7-9	TRBD2	TRBJ2-7	TGTGCCAGCAGTGCCGGGACTAGCAGAGAATATTCTCGGGAGCAGTACTTC	CASSAGTSREYSREQYF
.	TRBV10-3	.	TRBJ1-6	TGTGCCATCAGGACAAGGAATTCACCCCTCCACTTT	CAIRTRNSPLHF
.	TRBV28	TRBD1	TRBJ2-3	TGTGCCAGCAGCCCATTACCGGGACAGCCTAGCACAGATACGCAGTATTTT	CASSPLPGQPSTDTQYF
.	TRBV6-6	.	TRBJ2-2	TGTGCCAGCAGTTACGGCAGGAGAAACACCGGGGAGCTGTTTTTT	CASSYGRRNTGELFF
.	TRBV10-1	TRBD2	TRBJ2-5	TGCGCCAGCAGTGAGGGGGGACTAGCGGGAGGAGGAGAGACCCAGTACTTC	CASSEGGLAGGGETQYF
.	TRBV7-2	TRBD1	TRBJ2-7	TGTGCCAGCAGCTTACGGCGACAGGGTCCCTACGAGCAGTACTTC	CASSLRRQGPYEQYF
.	TRBV5-1	.	TRBJ1-3	TGCGCCAGCAGCAATCAGGGGTCTGGAAACACCATATATTTT	CASSNQGSGNTIYF
.	TRBV29-1	.	TRBJ2-5	TGCAGCGTTGGGCCCCTAACTCGGGAGACCCAGTACTTC	CSVGPLTRETQYF
.	TRBV5-1	TRBD2	TRBJ2-5	TGCGCCAGCAGCGGGGGGGGACCGCCCCAAGAGACCCAGTACTTC	CASSGGGPPQETQYF
.	TRBV2	.	TRBJ1-5	TGTGCCAGCAGGCCCCGGGGTAGCAATCAGCCCCAGCATTTT	CASRPRGSNQPQHF